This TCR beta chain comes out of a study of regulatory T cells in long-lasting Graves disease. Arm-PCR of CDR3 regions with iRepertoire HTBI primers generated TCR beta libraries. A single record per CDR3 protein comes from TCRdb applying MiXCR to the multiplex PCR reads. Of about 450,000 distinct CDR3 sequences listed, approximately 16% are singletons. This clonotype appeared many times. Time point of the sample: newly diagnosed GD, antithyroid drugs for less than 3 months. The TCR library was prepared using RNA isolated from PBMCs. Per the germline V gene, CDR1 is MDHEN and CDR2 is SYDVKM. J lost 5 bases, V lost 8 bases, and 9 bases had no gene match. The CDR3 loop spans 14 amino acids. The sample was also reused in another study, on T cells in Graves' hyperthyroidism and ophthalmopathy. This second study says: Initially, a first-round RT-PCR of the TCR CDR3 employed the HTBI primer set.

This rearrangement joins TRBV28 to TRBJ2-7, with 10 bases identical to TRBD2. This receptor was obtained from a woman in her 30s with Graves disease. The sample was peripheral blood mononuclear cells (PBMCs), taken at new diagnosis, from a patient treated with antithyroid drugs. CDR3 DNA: TGTGCCAGCGACCAAGCGGGAGGGCCGAACGAGCAGTACTTC. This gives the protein CASDQAGGPNEQYF.